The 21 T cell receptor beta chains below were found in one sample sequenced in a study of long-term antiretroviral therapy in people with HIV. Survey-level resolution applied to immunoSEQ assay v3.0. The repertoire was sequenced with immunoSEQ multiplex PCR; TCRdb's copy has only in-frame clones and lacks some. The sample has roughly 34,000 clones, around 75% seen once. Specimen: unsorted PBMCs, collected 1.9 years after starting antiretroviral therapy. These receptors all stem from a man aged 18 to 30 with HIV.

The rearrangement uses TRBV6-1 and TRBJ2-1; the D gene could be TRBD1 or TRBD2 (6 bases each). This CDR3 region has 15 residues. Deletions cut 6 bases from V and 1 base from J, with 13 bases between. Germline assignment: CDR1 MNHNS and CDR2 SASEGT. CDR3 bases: TGTGCCAGCAGCCTCGGGGGCCAATCCTACAATGAGCAGTTCTTC. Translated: CASSLGGQSYNEQFF.

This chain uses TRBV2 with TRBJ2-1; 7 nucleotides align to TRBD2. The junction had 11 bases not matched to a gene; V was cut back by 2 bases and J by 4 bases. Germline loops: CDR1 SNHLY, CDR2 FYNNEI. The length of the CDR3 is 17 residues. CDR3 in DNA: TGTGCCAGCAGTGAATCCCCTCTAGCGGATCCATACAATGAGCAGTTCTTC. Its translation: CASSESPLADPYNEQFF.

In DNA, the CDR3 is TGTGCCAGCAGCCAGCCCGGGTTGGAAGAAAACATTCAGTACTTC. This translates into CASSQPGLEENIQYF. The chain joins TRBV7-9 to TRBJ2-4; D not resolved. The CDR3 is 15 residues long. CDR1 and CDR2 (germline): SEHNR, FQNEAQ (reference sequence). The germline V and J ends were trimmed by 5 bases and 5 bases, with 16 bases remaining between them.

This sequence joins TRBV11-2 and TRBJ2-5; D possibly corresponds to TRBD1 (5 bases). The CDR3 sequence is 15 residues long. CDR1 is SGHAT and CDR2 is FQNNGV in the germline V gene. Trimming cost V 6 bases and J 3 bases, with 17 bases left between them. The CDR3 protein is CASSFGAGGEETQYF. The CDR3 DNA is TGTGCCAGCAGTTTTGGGGCAGGTGGGGAAGAGACCCAGTACTTC.

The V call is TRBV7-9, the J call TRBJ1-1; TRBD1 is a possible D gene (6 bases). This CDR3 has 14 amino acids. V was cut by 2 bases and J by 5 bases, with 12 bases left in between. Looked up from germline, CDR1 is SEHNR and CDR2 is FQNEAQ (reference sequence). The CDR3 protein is CASSLPGVRTEAFF. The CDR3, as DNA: TGTGCCAGCAGCTTACCAGGGGTAAGGACTGAAGCTTTCTTT.

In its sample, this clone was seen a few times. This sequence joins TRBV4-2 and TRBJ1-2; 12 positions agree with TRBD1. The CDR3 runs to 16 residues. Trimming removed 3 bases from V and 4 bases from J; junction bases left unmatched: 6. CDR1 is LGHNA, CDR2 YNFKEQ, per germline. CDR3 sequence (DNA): TGTGCCAGCAGCCAGGCCGGGACAGGGGGCGGCTATGGCTACACCTTC. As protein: CASSQAGTGGGYGYTF.

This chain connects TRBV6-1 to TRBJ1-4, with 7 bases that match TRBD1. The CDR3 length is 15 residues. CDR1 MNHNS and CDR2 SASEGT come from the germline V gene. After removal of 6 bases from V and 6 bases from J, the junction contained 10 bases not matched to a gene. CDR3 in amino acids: CASSHRQGGDEKLFF. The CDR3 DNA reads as TGTGCCAGCAGCCATCGACAGGGAGGGGATGAAAAACTGTTTTTT.

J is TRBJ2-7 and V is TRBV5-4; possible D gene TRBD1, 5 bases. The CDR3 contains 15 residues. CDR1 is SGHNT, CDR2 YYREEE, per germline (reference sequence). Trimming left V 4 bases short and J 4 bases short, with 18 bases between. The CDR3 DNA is TGTGCCAGCAGCGGGGCCGGTTCGGGTTATTACGAGCAGTACTTC. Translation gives CASSGAGSGYYEQYF. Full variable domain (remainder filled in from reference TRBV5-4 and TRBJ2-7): ETGVTQSPTHLIKTRGQQVTLRCSSQSGHNTVSWYQQALGQGPQFIFQYYREEENGRGNFPPRFSGLQFPNYSSELNVNALELDDSALYLCASSGAGSGYYEQYFGPGTRLTVT.

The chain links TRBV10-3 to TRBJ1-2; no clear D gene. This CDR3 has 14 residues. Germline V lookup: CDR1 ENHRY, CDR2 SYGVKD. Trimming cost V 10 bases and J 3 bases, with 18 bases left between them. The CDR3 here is CATTPNIQDYGYTF. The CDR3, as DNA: TGTGCCACCACGCCGAATATACAAGACTATGGCTACACCTTC.

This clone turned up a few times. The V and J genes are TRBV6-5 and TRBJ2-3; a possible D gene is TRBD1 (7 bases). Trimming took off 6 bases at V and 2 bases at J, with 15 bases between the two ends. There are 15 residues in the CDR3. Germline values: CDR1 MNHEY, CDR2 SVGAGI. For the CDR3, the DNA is TGTGCCAGCAGCCGGTCAGGGGGGTTCACAGATACGCAGTATTTT. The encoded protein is CASSRSGGFTDTQYF.

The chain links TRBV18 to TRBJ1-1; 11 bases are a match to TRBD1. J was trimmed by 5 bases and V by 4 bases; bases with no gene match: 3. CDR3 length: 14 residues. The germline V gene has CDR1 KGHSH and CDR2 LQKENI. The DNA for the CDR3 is TGTGCCAGCTCACAGGGACAGGGGGGGACTGAAGCTTTCTTT. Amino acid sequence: CASSQGQGGTEAFF.

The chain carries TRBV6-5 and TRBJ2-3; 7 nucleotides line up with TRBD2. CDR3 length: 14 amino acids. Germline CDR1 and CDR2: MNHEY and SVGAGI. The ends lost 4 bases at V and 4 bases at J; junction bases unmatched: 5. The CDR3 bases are TGTGCCAGCAGTTCACGGGGGAGGGCAGATACGCAGTATTTT. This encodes CASSSRGRADTQYF.

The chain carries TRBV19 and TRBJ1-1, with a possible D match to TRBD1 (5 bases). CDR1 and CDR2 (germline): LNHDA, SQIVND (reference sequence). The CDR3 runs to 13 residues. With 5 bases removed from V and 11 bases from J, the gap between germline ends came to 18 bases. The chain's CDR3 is CASSLRDLGRAFF. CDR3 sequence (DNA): TGTGCCAGTAGTCTCCGGGACCTCGGCCGGGCTTTCTTT.

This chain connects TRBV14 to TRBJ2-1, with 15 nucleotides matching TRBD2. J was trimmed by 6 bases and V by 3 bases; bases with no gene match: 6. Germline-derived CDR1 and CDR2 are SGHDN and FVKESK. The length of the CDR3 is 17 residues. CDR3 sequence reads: CASSQIPGLAGGNEQFF. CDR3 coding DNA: TGTGCCAGCAGCCAGATCCCGGGACTAGCGGGGGGCAATGAGCAGTTCTTC.

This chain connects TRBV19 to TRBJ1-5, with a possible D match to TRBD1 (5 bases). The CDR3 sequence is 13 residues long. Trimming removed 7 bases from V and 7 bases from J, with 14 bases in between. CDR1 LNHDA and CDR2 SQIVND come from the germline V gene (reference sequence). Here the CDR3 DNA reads TGTGCCAGTAAAACCCCAGGGTTCCAGCCCCAGCATTTT. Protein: CASKTPGFQPQHF.

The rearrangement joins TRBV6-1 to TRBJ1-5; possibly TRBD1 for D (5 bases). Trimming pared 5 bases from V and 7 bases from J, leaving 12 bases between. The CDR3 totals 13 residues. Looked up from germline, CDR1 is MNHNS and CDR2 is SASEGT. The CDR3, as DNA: TGTGCCAGCAGTCCCGGTACAGGACAGCCCCAGCATTTT. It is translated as CASSPGTGQPQHF.

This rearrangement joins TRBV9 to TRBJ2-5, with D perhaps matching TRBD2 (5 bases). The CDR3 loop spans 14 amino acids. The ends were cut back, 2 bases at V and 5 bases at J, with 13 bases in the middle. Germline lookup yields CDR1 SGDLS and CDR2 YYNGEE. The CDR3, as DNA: TGTGCCAGCAGCGTTAGCGTTAACTTGGAGACCCAGTACTTC. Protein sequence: CASSVSVNLETQYF. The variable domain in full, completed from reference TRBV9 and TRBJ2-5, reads DSGVTQTPKHLITATGQRVTLRCSPRSGDLSVYWYQQSLDQGLQFLIQYYNGEERAKGNILERFSAQQFPDLHSELNLSSLELGDSALYFCASSVSVNLETQYFGPGTRLLVL.

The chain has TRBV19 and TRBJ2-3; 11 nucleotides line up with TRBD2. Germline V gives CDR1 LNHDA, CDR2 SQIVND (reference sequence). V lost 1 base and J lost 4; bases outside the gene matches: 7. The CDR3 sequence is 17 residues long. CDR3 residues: CASSIAGTSGSADTQYF. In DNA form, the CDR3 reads TGTGCCAGTAGTATAGCCGGGACTAGCGGTAGCGCAGATACGCAGTATTTT.

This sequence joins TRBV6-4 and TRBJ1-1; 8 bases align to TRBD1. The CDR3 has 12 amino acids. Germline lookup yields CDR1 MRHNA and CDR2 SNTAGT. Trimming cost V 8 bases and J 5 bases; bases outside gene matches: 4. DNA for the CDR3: TGTGCCAGCCGGGGACAGGCGACTGAAGCTTTCTTT. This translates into CASRGQATEAFF.

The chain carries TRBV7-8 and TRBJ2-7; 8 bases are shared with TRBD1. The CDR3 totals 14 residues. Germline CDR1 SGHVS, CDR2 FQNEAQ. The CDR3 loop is CASSSDQGAYEQYV. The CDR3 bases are TGTGCCAGCAGCTCCGACCAGGGGGCCTATGAGCAGTACGTC.

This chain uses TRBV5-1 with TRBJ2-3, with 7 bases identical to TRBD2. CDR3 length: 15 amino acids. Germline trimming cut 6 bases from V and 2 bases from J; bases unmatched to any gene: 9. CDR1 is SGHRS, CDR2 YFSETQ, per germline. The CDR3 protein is CASTYGGLLTDTQYF. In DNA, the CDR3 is TGCGCCAGCACTTACGGGGGGTTACTCACAGATACGCAGTATTTT.